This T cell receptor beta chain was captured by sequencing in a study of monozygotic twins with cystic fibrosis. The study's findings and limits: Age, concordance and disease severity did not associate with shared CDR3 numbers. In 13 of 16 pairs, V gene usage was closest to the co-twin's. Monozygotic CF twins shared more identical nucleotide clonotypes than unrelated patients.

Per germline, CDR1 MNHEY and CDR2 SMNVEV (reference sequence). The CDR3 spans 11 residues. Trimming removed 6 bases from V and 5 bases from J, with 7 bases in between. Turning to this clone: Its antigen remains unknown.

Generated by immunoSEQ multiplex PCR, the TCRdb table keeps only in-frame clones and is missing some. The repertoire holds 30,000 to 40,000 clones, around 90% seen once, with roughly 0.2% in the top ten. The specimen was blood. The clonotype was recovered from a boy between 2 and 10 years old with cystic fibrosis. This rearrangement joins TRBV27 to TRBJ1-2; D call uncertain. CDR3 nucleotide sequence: TGTGCCAGCAGATCTACTTATGGCTACACCTTC. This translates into CASRSTYGYTF.